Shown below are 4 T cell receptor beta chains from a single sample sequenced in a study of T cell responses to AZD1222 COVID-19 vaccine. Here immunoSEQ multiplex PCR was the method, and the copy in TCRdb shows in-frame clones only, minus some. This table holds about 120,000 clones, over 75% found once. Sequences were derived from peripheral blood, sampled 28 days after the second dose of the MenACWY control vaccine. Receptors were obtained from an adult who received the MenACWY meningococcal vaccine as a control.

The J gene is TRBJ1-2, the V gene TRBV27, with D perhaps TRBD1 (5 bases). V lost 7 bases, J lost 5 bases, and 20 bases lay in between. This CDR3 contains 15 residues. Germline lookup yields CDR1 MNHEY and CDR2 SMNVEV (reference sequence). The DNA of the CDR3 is TGTGCCAGCACCCCTGCCGTGGGGGAAATTTATGGCTACACCTTC. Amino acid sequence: CASTPAVGEIYGYTF.

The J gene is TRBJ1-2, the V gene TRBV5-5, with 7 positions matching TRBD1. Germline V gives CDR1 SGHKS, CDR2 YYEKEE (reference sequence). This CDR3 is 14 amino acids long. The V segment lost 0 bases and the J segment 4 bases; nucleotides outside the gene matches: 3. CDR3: CASSLVQGVYGYTF. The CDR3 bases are TGTGCCAGCAGCTTGGTTCAGGGGGTCTATGGCTACACCTTC.

CDR3 loop: CASSLTGANTEAFF. The CDR3 DNA follows: TGTGCCAGCAGTCTGACAGGGGCGAACACTGAAGCTTTCTTT. The chain recombines TRBV6-2 or TRBV6-3 with TRBJ1-1; the match to TRBD1 covers 8 bases. This CDR3 contains 14 residues. The germline CDR1 and CDR2 sequences are MNHEY and SVGEGT. J gave up 1 base and V 5 bases, and 3 bases lay outside the gene matches.

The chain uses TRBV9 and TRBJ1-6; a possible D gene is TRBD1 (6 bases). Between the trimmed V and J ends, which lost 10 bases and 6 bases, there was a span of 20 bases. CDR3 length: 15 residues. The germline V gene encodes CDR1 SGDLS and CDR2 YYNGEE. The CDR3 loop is CAPASGGALNSPLHF. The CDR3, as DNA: TGTGCCCCAGCCAGTGGGGGGGCTCTTAATTCACCCCTCCACTTT.